This TCR beta chain was recorded in a study of T-cell reconstitution after alpha-beta-depleted transplantation in children. Unique molecular identifiers were used in preparing the TCRbeta library. TCRdb re-derived calls from the PCR reads in MiXCR, one entry per CDR3 protein. Of roughly 570,000 distinct CDR3 sequences detected, 27% appear once; the ten largest clones hold under 45%. There are 14 residues in the CDR3. Trimming at V came to 5 bases and at J to 6 bases, leaving 10 bases not matched to a gene. Germline CDR1 and CDR2: DFQATT and SNEGSKA (reference sequence). The sample holds a few counts of this clonotype.

The sequences come from PBMCs, collected before TCRalphabeta/CD19-depleted stem cell transplant. The TCR comes from a boy in the first two years of life with Wiskott-Aldrich syndrome, due to receive a stem cell transplant. The chain carries TRBV20-1 and TRBJ2-3; 8 bases map to TRBD2. CDR3 coding DNA: TGCAGTGCTGTCAACGGGAGGGCGTTCGATACGCAGTATTTT. Protein: CSAVNGRAFDTQYF.